This passage covers 7 T cell receptor beta chains from one sample sequenced in a study of blood T cell repertoires in COVID-19. Method: immunoSEQ multiplex PCR; TCRdb's copy keeps in-frame clones and lacks some. This table holds fewer than 200,000 clones, about 91% found once. Sequencing was carried out using peripheral blood. The receptors here all came from an older woman who had recovered from COVID-19.

This chain uses TRBV5-8 with TRBJ2-7, with 7 bases lining up with TRBD2. The CDR3 consists of 12 residues. The V segment lost 0 bases and the J segment 9 bases; nucleotides outside the gene matches: 3. CDR1 is SGHTS and CDR2 is YDEGEE in the germline V gene. CDR3 region: CASSLDWEGQYF. The CDR3 DNA sequence: TGTGCCAGCAGCTTGGACTGGGAGGGGCAGTACTTC.

A few counts support this clone. The CDR3 nucleotides are TGTGCCAGCAGCCCTGTGACAGGGGGGTCGGGCTCACCCCTCCACTTT. It yields the protein CASSPVTGGSGSPLHF. This chain connects TRBV11-2 to TRBJ1-6, with 9 bases aligning to TRBD1. The CDR3 has 16 residues. The V gene end was trimmed by 5 bases and the J gene end by 10 bases; junction bases not matched to a gene: 12. CDR1 is SGHAT and CDR2 is FQNNGV in the germline V gene. The full variable domain, rest sourced from reference TRBV11-2 and TRBJ1-6, is EAGVAQSPRYKIIEKRQSVAFWCNPISGHATLYWYQQILGQGPKLLIQFQNNGVVDDSQLPKDRFSAERLKGVDSTLKIQPAKLEDSAVYLCASSPVTGGSGSPLHFGNGTRLTVT.

V usage is TRBV3-1 (or the pseudogene TRBV3-2) and J usage is TRBJ2-3; 16 bases are shared with TRBD2. The germline V gene encodes CDR1 LGHDT and CDR2 YNNKEL (reference sequence). The CDR3 runs 21 residues. After removal of 3 bases from V and 4 bases from J, the junction contained 16 bases not matched to a gene. The CDR3: CASSQDWYGTSGGAKADTQYF. CDR3 in DNA: TGTGCCAGCAGCCAGGATTGGTACGGGACTAGCGGGGGGGCCAAGGCAGATACGCAGTATTTT.

This chain uses TRBV4-1 with TRBJ1-5; possibly TRBD1 for D (6 bases). CDR1 MGHRA and CDR2 YSYEKL come from the germline V gene. The CDR3 runs to 18 residues. V was cut by 4 bases and J by 3 bases, with 22 bases left in between. The CDR3 bases are TGCGCCAGCAGCCTAAGAACCTCGGGACAAACTATCAATCAGCCCCAGCATTTT. This translates into CASSLRTSGQTINQPQHF.

This chain connects TRBV5-5 to TRBJ2-5; 7 bases are shared with TRBD1. The CDR3 loop spans 16 amino acids. The ends lost 0 bases at V and 0 bases at J; junction bases unmatched: 5. Germline V gene sequence: CDR1 SGHKS, CDR2 YYEKEE (reference sequence). The CDR3 sequence: CASSLGFGTDQETQYF. The CDR3 DNA is TGTGCCAGCAGCTTGGGATTTGGGACAGACCAAGAGACCCAGTACTTC.

The rearrangement links TRBV28 to TRBJ2-5, with D perhaps matching TRBD1 (6 bases). V lost 7 bases and J lost 2, with 17 bases in between. CDR3 length equals 15 residues. From germline, CDR1 is MDHEN and CDR2 SYDVKM. The CDR3 DNA sequence: TGTGCCAGCACCCAAGGGGGTCGTGGGCAAGAGACCCAGTACTTC. It codes for CASTQGGRGQETQYF. The full variable domain, completed using reference TRBV28 and TRBJ2-5, is DVKVTQSSRYLVKRTGEKVFLECVQDMDHENMFWYRQDPGLGLRLIYFSYDVKMKEKGDIPEGYSVSREKKERFSLILESASTNQTSMYLCASTQGGRGQETQYFGPGTRLLVL.

V gene TRBV28 combines with J gene TRBJ2-7; a possible D gene is TRBD1 (6 bases). This CDR3 comprises 15 residues. Germline lookup yields CDR1 MDHEN and CDR2 SYDVKM. With 3 bases removed from V and 3 bases from J, the gap between germline ends came to 15 bases. Written as DNA, the CDR3 is TGTGCCAGCAGTTTCGGCAGGGGTCAAAGCTACGAGCAGTACTTC. Residues: CASSFGRGQSYEQYF.